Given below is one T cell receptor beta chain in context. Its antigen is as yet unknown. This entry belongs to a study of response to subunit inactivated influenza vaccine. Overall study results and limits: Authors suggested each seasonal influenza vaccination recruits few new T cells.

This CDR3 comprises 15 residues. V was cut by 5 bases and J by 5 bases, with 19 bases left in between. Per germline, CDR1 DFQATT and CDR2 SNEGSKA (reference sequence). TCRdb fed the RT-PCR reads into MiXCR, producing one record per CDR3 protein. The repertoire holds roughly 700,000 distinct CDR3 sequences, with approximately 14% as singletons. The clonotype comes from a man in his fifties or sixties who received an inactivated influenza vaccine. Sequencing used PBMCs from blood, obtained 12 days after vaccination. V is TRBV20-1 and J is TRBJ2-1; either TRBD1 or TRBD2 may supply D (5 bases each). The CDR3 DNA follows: TGCAGTGCTGGCCTAGTGGGGGAACGTAACAATGAGCAGTTCTTC. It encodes CSAGLVGERNNEQFF.